The clone carrying this T cell receptor (beta chain) was counted at least ten times. What it binds is unknown. This sample was included in a study of neurological immune-mediated disorders. General study points: HTLV-1-associated myelopathy had the most TCR clonal expansion, whereas multiple sclerosis had the least (lower than in healthy controls).

Every sequencing run returned over 200 million TCR-beta sequences, which were derived from 15-18 subjects. One entry per CDR3 protein, called by TCRdb with MiXCR from the 5' RACE reads. The sample includes approximately 74,000 distinct CDR3 sequences, 5.2% of them seen just once. The V gene's germline CDR1 is MNHEY and CDR2 SVGEGT. The ends lost 7 bases at V and 4 bases at J; junction bases unmatched: 7. There are 14 residues in the CDR3. The chain combines TRBV6-2 or TRBV6-3 with TRBJ2-3, with TRBD2 matching 8 bases. The receptor was isolated from a man between 18 and 35 years old with multiple sclerosis. The sample comprised PBMCs. The CDR3 DNA is TGTGCCAGCATTCGGGGGGGCCTCGCAGATACGCAGTATTTT. Its protein is CASIRGGLADTQYF.